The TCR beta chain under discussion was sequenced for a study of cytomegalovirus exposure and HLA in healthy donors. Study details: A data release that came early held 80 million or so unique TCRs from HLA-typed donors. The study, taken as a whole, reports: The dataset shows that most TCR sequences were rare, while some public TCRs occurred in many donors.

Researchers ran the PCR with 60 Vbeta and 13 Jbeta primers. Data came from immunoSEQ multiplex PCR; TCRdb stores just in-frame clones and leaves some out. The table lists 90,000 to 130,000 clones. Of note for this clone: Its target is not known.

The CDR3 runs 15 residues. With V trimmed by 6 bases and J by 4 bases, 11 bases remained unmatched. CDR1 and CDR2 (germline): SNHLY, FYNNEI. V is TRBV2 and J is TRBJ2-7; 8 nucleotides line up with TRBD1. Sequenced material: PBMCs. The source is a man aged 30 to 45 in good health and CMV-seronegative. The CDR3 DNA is TGTGCCAGCAGCGTCGACAGGGGAGATGGGTACGAGCAGTACTTC. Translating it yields CASSVDRGDGYEQYF.